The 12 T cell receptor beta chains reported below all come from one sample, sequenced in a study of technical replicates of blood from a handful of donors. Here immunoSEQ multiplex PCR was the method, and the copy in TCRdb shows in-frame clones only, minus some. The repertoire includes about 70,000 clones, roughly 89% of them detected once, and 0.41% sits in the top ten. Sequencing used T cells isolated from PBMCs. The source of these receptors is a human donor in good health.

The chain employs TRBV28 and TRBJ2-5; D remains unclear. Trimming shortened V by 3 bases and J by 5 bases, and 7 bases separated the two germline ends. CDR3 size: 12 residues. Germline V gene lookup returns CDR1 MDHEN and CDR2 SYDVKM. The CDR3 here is CASSFLGETQYF. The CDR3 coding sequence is TGTGCCAGCAGTTTCCTCGGGGAGACCCAGTACTTC.

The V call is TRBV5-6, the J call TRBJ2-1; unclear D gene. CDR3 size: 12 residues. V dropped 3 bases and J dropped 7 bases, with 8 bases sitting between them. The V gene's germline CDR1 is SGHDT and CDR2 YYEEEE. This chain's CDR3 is CASSSIPNEQFF. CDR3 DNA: TGTGCCAGCAGCTCTATCCCTAATGAGCAGTTCTTC.

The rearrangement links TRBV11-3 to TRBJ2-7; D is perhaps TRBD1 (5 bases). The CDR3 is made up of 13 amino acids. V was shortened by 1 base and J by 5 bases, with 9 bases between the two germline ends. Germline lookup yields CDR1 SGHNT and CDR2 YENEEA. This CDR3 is CASSLARANEQYF. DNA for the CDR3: TGTGCCAGCAGCTTAGCCAGGGCCAACGAGCAGTACTTC. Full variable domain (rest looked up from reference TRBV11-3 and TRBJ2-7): EAGVVQSPRYKIIEKKQPVAFWCNPISGHNTLYWYLQNLGQGPELLIRYENEEAVDDSQLPKDRFSAERLKGVDSTLKIQPAELGDSAVYLCASSLARANEQYFGPGTRLTVT.

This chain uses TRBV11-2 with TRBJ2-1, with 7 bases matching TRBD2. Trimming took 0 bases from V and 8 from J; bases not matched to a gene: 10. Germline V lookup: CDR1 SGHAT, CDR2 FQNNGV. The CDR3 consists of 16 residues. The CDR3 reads CASSLDESGGRDEQFF. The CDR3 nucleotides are TGTGCCAGCAGCTTAGATGAGTCGGGGGGTAGGGATGAGCAGTTCTTC.

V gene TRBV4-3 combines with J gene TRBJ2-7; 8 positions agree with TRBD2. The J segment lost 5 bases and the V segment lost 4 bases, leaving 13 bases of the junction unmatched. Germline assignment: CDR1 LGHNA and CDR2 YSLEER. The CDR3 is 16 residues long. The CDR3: CASSPSWAGGFHEQYF. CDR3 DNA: TGCGCCAGCAGCCCCTCTTGGGCGGGAGGATTCCACGAGCAGTACTTC.

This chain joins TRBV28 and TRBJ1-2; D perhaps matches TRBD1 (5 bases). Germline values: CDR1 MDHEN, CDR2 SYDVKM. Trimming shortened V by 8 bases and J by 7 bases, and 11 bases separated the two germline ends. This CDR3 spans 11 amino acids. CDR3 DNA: TGTGCCAGCTTCGGCGGGACTGGCTACACCTTC. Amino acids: CASFGGTGYTF.

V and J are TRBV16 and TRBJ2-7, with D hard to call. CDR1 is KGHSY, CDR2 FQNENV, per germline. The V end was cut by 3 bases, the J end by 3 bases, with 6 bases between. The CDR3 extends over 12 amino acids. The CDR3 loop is CASSHIIYEQYF. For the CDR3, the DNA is TGTGCCAGCAGCCACATCATCTACGAGCAGTACTTC.

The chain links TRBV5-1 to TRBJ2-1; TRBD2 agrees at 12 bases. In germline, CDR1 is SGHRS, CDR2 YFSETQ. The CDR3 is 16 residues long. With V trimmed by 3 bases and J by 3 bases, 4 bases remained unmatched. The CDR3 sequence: CASSSLAGGFYNEQFF. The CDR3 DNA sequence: TGCGCCAGCAGCTCTCTAGCGGGAGGGTTCTACAATGAGCAGTTCTTC.

CDR3 bases: TGTGCCAGCAGCGCCGACAGTTTTAGCAATCAGCCCCAGCATTTT. Protein: CASSADSFSNQPQHF. This chain connects TRBV9 to TRBJ1-5; TRBD1 is a possible D gene (5 bases). Looked up from germline, CDR1 is SGDLS and CDR2 is YYNGEE. Trimming took 3 bases from V and 0 from J, leaving 10 bases between them. CDR3 length: 15 amino acids.

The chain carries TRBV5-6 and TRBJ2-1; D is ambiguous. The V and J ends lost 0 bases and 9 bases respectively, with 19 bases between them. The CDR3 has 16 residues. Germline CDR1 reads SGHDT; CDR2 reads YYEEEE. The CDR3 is CASSLGPRQVQGEQFF. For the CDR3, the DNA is TGTGCCAGCAGCTTGGGACCGCGACAAGTACAAGGTGAGCAGTTCTTC.

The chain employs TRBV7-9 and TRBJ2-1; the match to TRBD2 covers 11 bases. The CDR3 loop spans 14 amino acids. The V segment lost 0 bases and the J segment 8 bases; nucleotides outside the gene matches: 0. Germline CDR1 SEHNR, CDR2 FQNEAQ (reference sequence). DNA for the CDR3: TGTGCCAGCAGCTTAGCTAGCGGGAGGGATGAGCAGTTCTTC. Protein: CASSLASGRDEQFF.

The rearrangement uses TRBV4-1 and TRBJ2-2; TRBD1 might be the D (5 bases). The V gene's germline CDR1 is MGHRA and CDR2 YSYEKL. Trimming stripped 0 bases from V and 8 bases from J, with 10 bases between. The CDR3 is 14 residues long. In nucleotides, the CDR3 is TGCGCCAGCAGCCAAGATAGGGGAAGTGGGGAGCTGTTTTTT. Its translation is CASSQDRGSGELFF.